Sequencing of this T cell receptor (beta chain) was carried out in a study of shared clonotypes between healthy human individuals. TCRdb's copy holds only in-frame clones and misses some; the assay was immunoSEQ multiplex PCR. The profile covers over a million clones, with roughly 70% appearing a single time and about 1.5% taken by the ten largest. Worth noting for this clone: Other DNA sequences in the sample encode the same CDR3.

CDR3 length equals 13 residues. V was clipped by 4 bases and J by 3 bases, with 7 bases between them. The germline V gene has CDR1 SGHTA and CDR2 FQGNSA. The sequencing sample was made of memory CD4+ T cells sorted from blood. Subset: CD45RA-negative fraction. The chain joins TRBV7-2 to TRBJ2-1, with D maybe TRBD2 (6 bases). The receptor was derived from a man younger than 35 in good health. CDR3 nucleotides: TGTGCCAGCAGCTCGGGAGTCTACAATGAGCAGTTCTTC. Translation gives CASSSGVYNEQFF.